These T cell receptor beta chains were read from a single sample in a study of tumor-infiltrating lymphocytes in primary liver carcinoma. One entry per CDR3 protein results from TCRdb running MiXCR on the multiplex PCR reads. The data show roughly 180,000 distinct CDR3 sequences, less than 65% seen once. Sequenced material: peripheral blood. All receptors come from a middle-aged man with primary liver carcinoma and hepatitis B virus infection. CDR3s include the opening cysteine and the closing phenylalanine or tryptophan. D genes are given only for firm matches. Clone size is given for some rows only: seen once, a few or many times, or a class if the clone is expanded.

v_call: TRBV20-1
clone_size: -
cdr3_length: 15
d_call: -
j_call: TRBJ2-3
cdr3_nt: TGCAGTGCCGCGGACGGCCTTACCAGCACAGATACGCAGTATTTT
cdr3_aa: CSAADGLTSTDTQYF

v_call: TRBV14
clone_size: -
cdr3_length: 18
d_call: -
j_call: TRBJ2-1
cdr3_nt: TGTGCCAGCAGCCGGTCCACCTTGAGAGGTGATCCCTACAATGTGCAGTTCTTC
cdr3_aa: CASSRSTLRGDPYNVQFF

v_call: TRBV11-2
clone_size: -
cdr3_length: 13
d_call: -
j_call: TRBJ2-1
cdr3_nt: TGTGCCAGCAGCCCCACCCGTGGAGATGAGCAGTTCTTC
cdr3_aa: CASSPTRGDEQFF

v_call: TRBV29-1
clone_size: -
cdr3_length: 16
d_call: -
j_call: TRBJ1-1
cdr3_nt: TGCAGCGTTGAAGGAAACCACAGGGAGGGGGTACCTGAAGCTTTCTTT
cdr3_aa: CSVEGNHREGVPEAFF

v_call: TRBV11-2
clone_size: -
cdr3_length: 13
d_call: -
j_call: TRBJ2-5
cdr3_nt: TGCACCAGCAGCTTAGATCAGTATGAGACCCAGTACTTC
cdr3_aa: CTSSLDQYETQYF

v_call: TRBV6-5
clone_size: -
cdr3_length: 14
d_call: -
j_call: TRBJ2-3
cdr3_nt: TGTGCCAGCAGGTCCTGGACAGACACACATACGCAGTATTTT
cdr3_aa: CASRSWTDTHTQYF

v_call: TRBV11-2
clone_size: -
cdr3_length: 15
d_call: -
j_call: TRBJ2-7
cdr3_nt: TGTGCCAGCATCTCGCCTCGGGGGACAGTCTATGAGCAGTACTTC
cdr3_aa: CASISPRGTVYEQYF

v_call: TRBV30
clone_size: -
cdr3_length: 16
d_call: TRBD1
j_call: TRBJ2-6
cdr3_nt: TGTGCCTGGAGTGTAGGGACAGGGTCTGGGGCCAACGTCCTGACTTTC
cdr3_aa: CAWSVGTGSGANVLTF

v_call: TRBV7-9
clone_size: -
cdr3_length: 15
d_call: -
j_call: TRBJ1-1
cdr3_nt: TGTGCCAGCAGCACTCCGGGACGGGGGTCTCCTGAAGCTTTCTTT
cdr3_aa: CASSTPGRGSPEAFF

v_call: TRBV6-5
clone_size: few
cdr3_length: 15
d_call: TRBD1
j_call: TRBJ2-7
cdr3_nt: TGTGCCAGCAGTTACCGGTCAGGGGGTGGCTACGAGCAGTACTTC
cdr3_aa: CASSYRSGGGYEQYF

v_call: TRBV11-2
clone_size: -
cdr3_length: 16
d_call: -
j_call: TRBJ2-2
cdr3_nt: TGTGCCAGCAGCGTAGAAGCCTTCCTGAACACCAGGGAGCTGTTTTTT
cdr3_aa: CASSVEAFLNTRELFF

v_call: TRBV6-2/TRBV6-3
clone_size: -
cdr3_length: 12
d_call: -
j_call: TRBJ2-1
cdr3_nt: TGTGCCAGCAGTGTGACTAGGGGTGAGCAGTTCTTC
cdr3_aa: CASSVTRGEQFF

v_call: TRBV6-5
clone_size: -
cdr3_length: 14
d_call: -
j_call: TRBJ2-1
cdr3_nt: TGTGCCAGCAGTTACTCCGCCTGGGACAATGAGCAGTTCTTC
cdr3_aa: CASSYSAWDNEQFF

v_call: TRBV6-1
clone_size: few
cdr3_length: 15
d_call: TRBD1
j_call: TRBJ1-2
cdr3_nt: TGTGCCAGCATACCCCTGGGACAGGGGCTGTATGGCTACACCTTC
cdr3_aa: CASIPLGQGLYGYTF

v_call: TRBV29-1
clone_size: -
cdr3_length: 14
d_call: -
j_call: TRBJ1-5
cdr3_nt: TGCAGCGTCGGAGGGACGGGTAGCAATCAGCCCCAGCATTTT
cdr3_aa: CSVGGTGSNQPQHF

v_call: TRBV28
clone_size: -
cdr3_length: 18
d_call: TRBD1
j_call: TRBJ1-4
cdr3_nt: TGTGCCAGCAGTTCCCCGGGACAGGGGAGGGGACGAAATGAAAAACTGTTTTTT
cdr3_aa: CASSSPGQGRGRNEKLFF

v_call: TRBV6-5
clone_size: -
cdr3_length: 11
d_call: -
j_call: TRBJ2-1
cdr3_nt: TGTGCCAGCAGTTCACTGGGTGAGCAGTTCTTC
cdr3_aa: CASSSLGEQFF

v_call: TRBV13
clone_size: -
cdr3_length: 15
d_call: -
j_call: TRBJ2-7
cdr3_nt: TGTGCCAGCAGCCAATGGGGCGGTGGATCCTACGAGCAGTACTTC
cdr3_aa: CASSQWGGGSYEQYF

v_call: TRBV6-5
clone_size: -
cdr3_length: 15
d_call: TRBD1
j_call: TRBJ1-4
cdr3_nt: TGTACCAGCAGTTACAGGACAGGGCCAGATGAAAAACTGTCTTTT
cdr3_aa: CTSSYRTGPDEKLSF

v_call: TRBV5-4
clone_size: -
cdr3_length: 15
d_call: -
j_call: TRBJ1-3
cdr3_nt: TGTGCCAGCAGCTTGGGGTCGGGTGCTGGAAACACCATATATTTT
cdr3_aa: CASSLGSGAGNTIYF

v_call: TRBV12-3/TRBV12-4
clone_size: -
cdr3_length: 12
d_call: -
j_call: TRBJ2-3
cdr3_nt: TGTGCCAGCAGTGATACTAGGCCCGCGCAATATTTT
cdr3_aa: CASSDTRPAQYF

v_call: TRBV6-5
clone_size: -
cdr3_length: 14
d_call: TRBD1
j_call: TRBJ1-2
cdr3_nt: TGTGCCAGCAGTCCCGGGGACAGCGACTATGGCTACACCTTC
cdr3_aa: CASSPGDSDYGYTF

v_call: TRBV2
clone_size: once
cdr3_length: 15
d_call: TRBD2
j_call: TRBJ2-3
cdr3_nt: TGTGCCAGCAGGGCTCCTGCGGGAGATGCAGATACTCAGTATTTT
cdr3_aa: CASRAPAGDADTQYF

v_call: TRBV15
clone_size: once
cdr3_length: 14
d_call: -
j_call: TRBJ1-4
cdr3_nt: TGTGCCACCAGCCCGGGTAGGGATAATGAAAAACTGTTTTTT
cdr3_aa: CATSPGRDNEKLFF

v_call: TRBV29-1
clone_size: many
cdr3_length: 14
d_call: TRBD1
j_call: TRBJ2-1
cdr3_nt: TGCAGCGCCAAGGCCGGGACAGGGACCAATGAGCAGTTCTTC
cdr3_aa: CSAKAGTGTNEQFF

v_call: TRBV12-2
clone_size: few
cdr3_length: 14
d_call: -
j_call: TRBJ2-7
cdr3_nt: TGTGCAAGTCGCTTATGGGGGAGAATCTACGAGCAGTACTTC
cdr3_aa: CASRLWGRIYEQYF

v_call: TRBV12-3/TRBV12-4
clone_size: -
cdr3_length: 13
d_call: -
j_call: TRBJ1-3
cdr3_nt: TGTGCCAGCAGTCTGGACGTGAGAAACACCATATATTTT
cdr3_aa: CASSLDVRNTIYF

v_call: TRBV4-2
clone_size: few
cdr3_length: 15
d_call: TRBD2
j_call: TRBJ2-1
cdr3_nt: TGTGCCAGCAGCCCTTCGGGACTAGCACCCAATGAGCAGTTCTTC
cdr3_aa: CASSPSGLAPNEQFF

v_call: TRBV6-2/TRBV6-3
clone_size: many
cdr3_length: 15
d_call: TRBD2
j_call: TRBJ2-7
cdr3_nt: TGTGCCAGCAGTTACGGAGCTAGCGGGAGTATCGAGCAGTACTTC
cdr3_aa: CASSYGASGSIEQYF

v_call: TRBV29-1
clone_size: few
cdr3_length: 12
d_call: -
j_call: TRBJ2-7
cdr3_nt: TGCAGCGTGCGGGACGGGTCCTACGAGCAGTACTTC
cdr3_aa: CSVRDGSYEQYF

v_call: TRBV30
clone_size: -
cdr3_length: 13
d_call: -
j_call: TRBJ2-5
cdr3_nt: TGTGCCTGGAGTTTCGTAGGGGCAGAGACCCAGTACTTC
cdr3_aa: CAWSFVGAETQYF

v_call: TRBV28
clone_size: -
cdr3_length: 14
d_call: -
j_call: TRBJ1-1
cdr3_nt: TGTGCCAACAGTTTCGGGTTTACTAGCACTGAAGCTTTCTTT
cdr3_aa: CANSFGFTSTEAFF

v_call: TRBV11-2
clone_size: once
cdr3_length: 16
d_call: -
j_call: TRBJ2-1
cdr3_nt: TGTGCCAGCAGCCCTGGGGGACGGGGCAGATACGATGAGCAGTTCTTC
cdr3_aa: CASSPGGRGRYDEQFF

v_call: TRBV14
clone_size: -
cdr3_length: 17
d_call: TRBD2
j_call: TRBJ2-2
cdr3_nt: TGTGCCAGCAGCCAACCTACTAGCGGGCGGAACATCGGGGAGCTGTCTTTT
cdr3_aa: CASSQPTSGRNIGELSF

v_call: TRBV5-6
clone_size: -
cdr3_length: 19
d_call: TRBD1
j_call: TRBJ2-5
cdr3_nt: TGTGCCAGCAGCTTGGCCGGCAGACCTATACAGGGGGACGGGGAGACCCAGTACTTC
cdr3_aa: CASSLAGRPIQGDGETQYF

v_call: TRBV6-5
clone_size: -
cdr3_length: 14
d_call: -
j_call: TRBJ1-1
cdr3_nt: TGTGCCAGCAGTTACTCTGGTTTGAACACTGAAGCTTTCTTT
cdr3_aa: CASSYSGLNTEAFF

v_call: TRBV6-5
clone_size: -
cdr3_length: 15
d_call: TRBD2
j_call: TRBJ2-3
cdr3_nt: TGTGCCAGCAGTTACGAAGCGGGGATCACAGATACGCAGTATTTT
cdr3_aa: CASSYEAGITDTQYF

v_call: TRBV6-1
clone_size: -
cdr3_length: 15
d_call: TRBD2
j_call: TRBJ2-4
cdr3_nt: TGTGCCAGCAGTCTGACCGGGGGGGCCAGAAACATTCAGTACTTC
cdr3_aa: CASSLTGGARNIQYF

v_call: TRBV24-1
clone_size: once
cdr3_length: 18
d_call: -
j_call: TRBJ2-6
cdr3_nt: TGTGCCACCAGTGATTCTGGGCCGGTGAGTTCTGGGGCCAACGTCCTGACTTTC
cdr3_aa: CATSDSGPVSSGANVLTF

v_call: TRBV11-2
clone_size: few
cdr3_length: 16
d_call: -
j_call: TRBJ2-1
cdr3_nt: TGTGCCAGCAGCTTAATTCTAGAACGGTGCTACAATGAGCAGTTCTTC
cdr3_aa: CASSLILERCYNEQFF

v_call: TRBV11-2
clone_size: many
cdr3_length: 12
d_call: -
j_call: TRBJ2-7
cdr3_nt: TGTGCCAGCAGCTTTCGCAGGGACGAGCAGTACTTC
cdr3_aa: CASSFRRDEQYF

v_call: TRBV11-2
clone_size: -
cdr3_length: 14
d_call: -
j_call: TRBJ2-1
cdr3_nt: TGTGCCAGCAAGTCGACAACAGGAAGCAGTGAGCAGTTCTTC
cdr3_aa: CASKSTTGSSEQFF

v_call: TRBV10-3
clone_size: many
cdr3_length: 14
d_call: TRBD2
j_call: TRBJ2-7
cdr3_nt: TGTGCCATCAGCGATAGCGGGAGCTCCTACGAGCAGTACTTC
cdr3_aa: CAISDSGSSYEQYF

v_call: TRBV6-1
clone_size: once
cdr3_length: 14
d_call: TRBD1
j_call: TRBJ2-7
cdr3_nt: TGTGCCAGCAGTGAACCGGGACAGGGCGGCGAGCGGTACTTC
cdr3_aa: CASSEPGQGGERYF

v_call: TRBV4-1
clone_size: -
cdr3_length: 17
d_call: TRBD1
j_call: TRBJ2-3
cdr3_nt: TGCGCCGGCAGCCAAGGTACAGGGGGCGCGGGGACAGATACGCAGTATTTT
cdr3_aa: CAGSQGTGGAGTDTQYF

v_call: TRBV6-6
clone_size: -
cdr3_length: 14
d_call: -
j_call: TRBJ2-7
cdr3_nt: TGTGCCAGCAGTCCCATCGTAGGAGTGAGCGAGCAGTACTTC
cdr3_aa: CASSPIVGVSEQYF

v_call: TRBV6-2/TRBV6-3
clone_size: -
cdr3_length: 13
d_call: -
j_call: TRBJ2-3
cdr3_nt: TGTGCCAGCAGTTACCAGGCGGGGGATACGCAGTATTTT
cdr3_aa: CASSYQAGDTQYF

v_call: TRBV29-1
clone_size: many
cdr3_length: 15
d_call: -
j_call: TRBJ2-3
cdr3_nt: TGCAGCGTTGATGGAATGTCGCGGAGCCCAGATACGCAGTATTTT
cdr3_aa: CSVDGMSRSPDTQYF

v_call: TRBV11-1
clone_size: many
cdr3_length: 15
d_call: -
j_call: TRBJ2-1
cdr3_nt: TGTGCCAGCAGCTTAAAAACTGTCCTTTACAATGAGCAGTTCTTC
cdr3_aa: CASSLKTVLYNEQFF

v_call: TRBV11-2
clone_size: -
cdr3_length: 12
d_call: -
j_call: TRBJ2-7
cdr3_nt: TGTGCCAGCAGCCGGGATGACTACGAGCAGTACTTC
cdr3_aa: CASSRDDYEQYF

v_call: TRBV11-2
clone_size: -
cdr3_length: 15
d_call: -
j_call: TRBJ2-7
cdr3_nt: TGTGCCAGCAGCCATCGACAGGCATGGTCACACGATCAGTACTTC
cdr3_aa: CASSHRQAWSHDQYF

v_call: TRBV30
clone_size: -
cdr3_length: 14
d_call: -
j_call: TRBJ2-3
cdr3_nt: TGTGCCTGGAGTAGGGGGGGTACCGGAGATACGCAGTATTTT
cdr3_aa: CAWSRGGTGDTQYF

v_call: TRBV7-9
clone_size: -
cdr3_length: 15
d_call: TRBD2
j_call: TRBJ2-2
cdr3_nt: TGTGCCAGCAGCTTTAGCGGGAGGGTCAACGGGGAGCTGTTTTTT
cdr3_aa: CASSFSGRVNGELFF

v_call: TRBV10-3
clone_size: -
cdr3_length: 10
d_call: -
j_call: TRBJ2-3
cdr3_nt: TGTGCCACCCACACAGATACGCAGTATTTT
cdr3_aa: CATHTDTQYF

v_call: TRBV29-1
clone_size: few
cdr3_length: 14
d_call: -
j_call: TRBJ2-3
cdr3_nt: TGCAGCGTACGGGACTCCATGGGAACAGATACGCAGTATTTT
cdr3_aa: CSVRDSMGTDTQYF

v_call: TRBV5-5
clone_size: -
cdr3_length: 11
d_call: -
j_call: TRBJ2-1
cdr3_nt: TGTGCCAGCAGCTCCAATATTCAGCAGTTCTTC
cdr3_aa: CASSSNIQQFF

v_call: TRBV29-1
clone_size: few
cdr3_length: 13
d_call: -
j_call: TRBJ2-4
cdr3_nt: TGCAGCGCCTCGGGACTAGCCAAAAACATTCAGTACTTC
cdr3_aa: CSASGLAKNIQYF